Listed here are 21 T cell receptor beta chains from one sample, sequenced in a study of Ad26.COV2.S vaccination and SARS-CoV-2 variants. TCRdb keeps only in-frame clones here, not all; method: immunoSEQ multiplex PCR. The data hold about 390,000 clones, with 70% to 90% observed a single time. The treatment denotes: 15 to 20 received Ad26.COV2.S at low or high dose, single or two shots; about 5 received placebo; per-sample allocation not given. Sampling occurred on day 63 after the first vaccine or placebo injection. Sequencing was performed on peripheral blood, taken in a trial of Ad26.COV2.S vaccine versus placebo. These receptors all stem from a person aged 18-65 years who received the Ad26.COV2.S COVID-19 vaccine or a placebo.

The chain couples TRBV27 to TRBJ1-2; 8 bases are a match to TRBD1. The CDR3 is made up of 13 amino acids. V shed 5 bases and J 8 bases; nucleotides not matched to a gene: 7. CDR1 is MNHEY, CDR2 SMNVEV, per germline (reference sequence). CDR3 sequence (DNA): TGTGCCAGCAGTCCTTGGACAGGGACGGGCTACACCTTC. Amino acids: CASSPWTGTGYTF.

The V and J genes are TRBV3-1 (or the pseudogene TRBV3-2) and TRBJ1-1; maybe TRBD1 (5 bases). Trimming took off 1 base at V and 4 bases at J, with 13 bases between the two ends. The CDR3 runs to 15 residues. The germline CDR1 and CDR2 sequences are LGHDT and YNNKEL (reference sequence). The CDR3 region has the DNA TGTGCCAGCAGCCAAGGTCGGGGGGAAAGCACTGAAGCTTTCTTT. This encodes CASSQGRGESTEAFF.

The chain employs TRBV6-6 and TRBJ1-1; D might be TRBD1 (5 bases). The CDR3 runs 16 residues. The V gene lost 0 bases and the J gene lost 5 bases, with 16 bases spanning the gap. The germline gives CDR1 MNHNY, CDR2 SVGAGI (reference sequence). Written as DNA, the CDR3 is TGTGCCAGCAGTTACTCATCAGGGACCAGAGGGACTGAAGCTTTCTTT. It encodes CASSYSSGTRGTEAFF.

The rearrangement uses TRBV11-2 and TRBJ2-1; 8 nucleotides align to TRBD2. This CDR3 comprises 14 residues. Germline CDR1 SGHAT, CDR2 FQNNGV. J lost 12 bases, V lost 0 bases, and 7 bases had no gene match. CDR3 region: CASSLDRLLAGQFF. For the CDR3, the DNA is TGTGCCAGCAGCTTAGATCGACTCCTAGCGGGGCAGTTCTTC.

The chain has TRBV2 and TRBJ1-5; D unresolved. The CDR3 has 12 residues. Germline values: CDR1 SNHLY, CDR2 FYNNEI. With 5 bases removed from V and 6 bases from J, the gap between germline ends came to 8 bases. Here the CDR3 reads CASSPPGQPQHF. Here the CDR3 DNA reads TGTGCCAGCAGTCCCCCCGGTCAGCCCCAGCATTTT.

This clone was seen only a few times. The rearrangement uses TRBV19 and TRBJ1-1; D is perhaps TRBD1 (6 bases). The CDR3 is 12 amino acids. With 10 bases removed from V and 5 bases from J, the gap between germline ends came to 14 bases. From germline, CDR1 is LNHDA and CDR2 SQIVND (reference sequence). CDR3 region: CATGGARTEAFF. In DNA form, the CDR3 reads TGTGCCACCGGGGGGGCTCGGACTGAAGCTTTCTTT.

On this clone itself: Other DNA sequences from this sample encode an identical CDR3 as well. This chain connects TRBV27 to TRBJ2-2; D gene unclear. Per the germline V gene, CDR1 is MNHEY and CDR2 is SMNVEV (reference sequence). The V gene lost 1 base and the J gene lost 5 bases, with 5 bases spanning the gap. There are 13 residues in the CDR3. This CDR3 is CASSLLGTGELFF. Here the CDR3 DNA reads TGTGCCAGCAGTTTATTGGGTACCGGGGAGCTGTTTTTT.

The chain combines TRBV12-3 or TRBV12-4 with TRBJ2-5, with a possible D match to TRBD1 (6 bases). This CDR3 has 13 residues. V lost 6 bases to trimming and J lost 5 bases, with 13 bases between them. DNA for the CDR3: TGTGCCAGCAGGGCACAGGGTTTCGAGACCCAGTACTTC. The encoded protein is CASRAQGFETQYF.

The rearrangement uses TRBV19 and TRBJ1-1; a possible D gene is TRBD1 (5 bases). Germline assignment: CDR1 LNHDA and CDR2 SQIVND (reference sequence). Trimming cost V 4 bases and J 0 bases, with 6 bases left between them. The CDR3 consists of 13 residues. The CDR3 DNA reads as TGTGCCAGTAGTACCAGGGTGAACACTGAAGCTTTCTTT. Its protein is CASSTRVNTEAFF.

V is TRBV2 and J is TRBJ1-1; tentatively, D is TRBD1 (5 bases). Germline CDR1 SNHLY, CDR2 FYNNEI. Between the trimmed V and J ends, which lost 3 bases and 3 bases, there was a span of 11 bases. The CDR3 covers 14 residues. CDR3 nucleotide sequence: TGTGCCAGCAGTGATGACAGCGTCTACACTGAAGCTTTCTTT. It specifies CASSDDSVYTEAFF.

V gene TRBV2 combines with J gene TRBJ1-3, with D tentatively TRBD1 (6 bases). V gave up 2 bases and J gave up 4 bases, with 12 bases separating them. CDR3 length equals 15 residues. Germline-derived CDR1 and CDR2 are SNHLY and FYNNEI. The CDR3, as DNA: TGTGCCAGCAGTGAACTGGGGGCCACAGGAAACACCATATATTTT. Amino acids: CASSELGATGNTIYF.

The genes are TRBV20-1 and TRBJ1-2; D unclear. The V end was cut by 4 bases, the J end by 2 bases, with 5 bases between. Germline values: CDR1 DFQATT, CDR2 SNEGSKA (reference sequence). The CDR3 runs 11 residues. CDR3 sequence: CSANGNYGYTF. CDR3 DNA: TGCAGTGCTAACGGAAACTATGGCTACACCTTC.

The chain uses TRBV7-9 and TRBJ2-1; TRBD1 or TRBD2 may be the D gene (6 bases each). The germline V and J ends were trimmed by 5 bases and 3 bases, with 20 bases remaining between them. The CDR3 has 17 amino acids. Per germline, CDR1 SEHNR and CDR2 FQNEAQ (reference sequence). The CDR3 loop is CASSPGSRGPSYNEQFF. The CDR3 region has the DNA TGTGCCAGCAGCCCAGGATCTCGGGGGCCAAGCTACAATGAGCAGTTCTTC.

This chain connects TRBV5-4 to TRBJ2-1, with 13 nucleotides matching TRBD2. Germline CDR1 reads SGHNT; CDR2 reads YYREEE (reference sequence). With 4 bases clipped from V and 0 bases from J, the junction kept 7 bases outside the gene matches. CDR3 length equals 18 residues. CDR3 DNA sequence: TGTGCCAGCAGCCCCGGACTAGCGGGGGACAGCTCCTACAATGAGCAGTTCTTC. Its protein product is CASSPGLAGDSSYNEQFF.

The gene calls are TRBV7-9 and TRBJ1-4; D ambiguous. Trimming pared 5 bases from V and 2 bases from J, leaving 12 bases between. This CDR3 is 15 amino acids long. The germline V gene encodes CDR1 SEHNR and CDR2 FQNEAQ (reference sequence). DNA of the CDR3: TGTGCCAGCAGCCCACTCGGGAGGACTAATGAAAAACTGTTTTTT. Translated: CASSPLGRTNEKLFF.

This clone appeared a few times. The chain uses TRBV9 and TRBJ2-3; 7 bases match TRBD2. Trimming at V came to 1 base and at J to 1 base, leaving 3 bases not matched to a gene. The CDR3 covers 15 residues. Per the germline V gene, CDR1 is SGDLS and CDR2 is YYNGEE. The CDR3 sequence: CASSVRGVRTDTQYF. CDR3 DNA sequence: TGTGCCAGCAGCGTACGGGGGGTCCGCACAGATACGCAGTATTTT.

V is TRBV11-2 and J is TRBJ2-2; D unresolved. The length of the CDR3 is 15 residues. Germline V lookup: CDR1 SGHAT, CDR2 FQNNGV. Trimming shortened V by 4 bases and J by 4 bases, and 13 bases separated the two germline ends. The CDR3 reads CASSSFSGSTGELFF. The CDR3 DNA sequence: TGTGCCAGCAGCTCCTTCTCAGGCAGCACCGGGGAGCTGTTTTTT.

This clone was counted only a few times. The V and J genes are TRBV7-2 and TRBJ2-7, with 7 bases lining up with TRBD1. There are 14 residues in the CDR3. CDR1 and CDR2 (germline): SGHTA, FQGNSA. The J segment lost 5 bases and the V segment lost 5 bases, leaving 9 bases of the junction unmatched. This CDR3 is CASSPGTVIHEQYF. Written as DNA, the CDR3 is TGTGCCAGCAGCCCCGGGACAGTAATCCACGAGCAGTACTTC.

The chain employs TRBV2 and TRBJ1-1, with TRBD1 as a possible D gene (5 bases). The V gene lost 1 base and the J gene lost 6 bases, with 12 bases spanning the gap. Germline loops: CDR1 SNHLY, CDR2 FYNNEI. The length of the CDR3 is 14 residues. The CDR3 region has the DNA TGTGCCAGCAGTGAAGATCCAGGGATCCCTGAAGCTTTCTTT. It translates to CASSEDPGIPEAFF.

This chain connects TRBV11-2 to TRBJ2-1, with D possibly TRBD2 on 5 matching bases. Trimming took 5 bases from V and 0 from J, leaving 11 bases between them. CDR3 length equals 15 residues. Germline CDR1 and CDR2: SGHAT and FQNNGV. The chain's CDR3 is CASSAIAGSYNEQFF. CDR3 nucleotide sequence: TGTGCCAGCAGCGCGATTGCGGGCTCCTACAATGAGCAGTTCTTC.

This chain joins TRBV7-9 and TRBJ1-1, with 7 positions matching TRBD1. The CDR3 consists of 15 residues. J gave up 11 bases and V 5 bases, and 17 bases lay outside the gene matches. Germline CDR1 and CDR2: SEHNR and FQNEAQ (reference sequence). The CDR3 nucleotides read TGTGCCAGCAGCACTTTCCGGGACAGAGAAATGAAGGCTTTCTTT. Its protein product is CASSTFRDREMKAFF. The full variable domain, its missing parts supplied by reference TRBV7-9 and TRBJ1-1, is DTGVSQNPRHKITKRGQNVTFRCDPISEHNRLYWYRQTLGQGPEFLTYFQNEAQLEKSRLLSDRFSAERPKGSFSTLEIQRTEQGDSAMYLCASSTFRDREMKAFFGQGTRLTVV.